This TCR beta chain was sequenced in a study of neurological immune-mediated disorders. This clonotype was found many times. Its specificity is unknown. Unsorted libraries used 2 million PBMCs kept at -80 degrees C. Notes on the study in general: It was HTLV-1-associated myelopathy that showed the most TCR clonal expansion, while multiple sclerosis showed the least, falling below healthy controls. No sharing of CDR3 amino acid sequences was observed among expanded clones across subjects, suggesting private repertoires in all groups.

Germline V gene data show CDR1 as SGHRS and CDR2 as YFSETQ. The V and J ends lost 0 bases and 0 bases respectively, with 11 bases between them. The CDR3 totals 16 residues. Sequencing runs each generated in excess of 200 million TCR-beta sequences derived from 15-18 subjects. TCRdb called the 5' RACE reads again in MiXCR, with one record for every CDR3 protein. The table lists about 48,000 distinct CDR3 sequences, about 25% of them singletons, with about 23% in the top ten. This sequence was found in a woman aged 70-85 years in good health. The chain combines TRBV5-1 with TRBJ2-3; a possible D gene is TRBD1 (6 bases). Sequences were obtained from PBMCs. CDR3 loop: CASSLAGGTSTDTQYF. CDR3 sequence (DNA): TGCGCCAGCAGCTTGGCCGGTGGGACAAGCACAGATACGCAGTATTTT.